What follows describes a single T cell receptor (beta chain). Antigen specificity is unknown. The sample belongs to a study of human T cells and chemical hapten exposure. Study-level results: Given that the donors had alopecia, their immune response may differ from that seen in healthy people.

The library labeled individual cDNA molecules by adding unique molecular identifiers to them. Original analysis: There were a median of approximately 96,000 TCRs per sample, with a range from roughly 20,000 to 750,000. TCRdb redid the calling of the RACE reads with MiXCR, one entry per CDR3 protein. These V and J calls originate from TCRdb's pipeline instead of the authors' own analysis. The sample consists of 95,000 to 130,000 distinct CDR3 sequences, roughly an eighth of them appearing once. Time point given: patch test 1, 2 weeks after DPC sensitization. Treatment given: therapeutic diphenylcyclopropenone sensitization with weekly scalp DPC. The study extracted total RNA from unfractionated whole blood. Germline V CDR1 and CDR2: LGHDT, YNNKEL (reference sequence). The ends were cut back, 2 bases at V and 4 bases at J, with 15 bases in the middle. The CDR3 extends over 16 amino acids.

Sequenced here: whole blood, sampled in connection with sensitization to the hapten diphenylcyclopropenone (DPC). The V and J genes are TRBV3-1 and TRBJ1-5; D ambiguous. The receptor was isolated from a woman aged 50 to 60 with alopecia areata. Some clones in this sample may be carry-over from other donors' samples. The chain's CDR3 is CASSQTRPDGNQPQHF. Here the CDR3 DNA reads TGTGCCAGCAGCCAAACCCGCCCGGACGGGAATCAGCCCCAGCATTTT.